These T cell receptor beta chains were read from a single sample in a study of STAT5B mutations in CD4+ large granular lymphocyte leukemia. This table comes from immunoSEQ multiplex PCR, and its TCRdb copy is limited to in-frame clones, with some not included. The top ten clones hold approximately 2.5% of a sample with about 32,000 clones, 78% of them seen once. The sample comprised CD4+ T cells from blood buffy coats. The receptors stem from a human donor in good health. Both conserved end residues are part of each CDR3. The D gene is left open where the match is weak. Where a row states a size, it is once, few, many or the class of an expanded clone; other rows omit it.

d_call j_call v_call clone_size cdr3_nt cdr3_aa
NA TRBJ1-1 TRBV2 few TGTGCCAGCAGTTGGGACGGGAACACTGAAGCTTTCTTT CASSWDGNTEAFF
TRBD2 TRBJ2-2 TRBV6-1 once TGTGCCAGCAGTGCGATAGCGGGAGAGCCCGGGGAGCTGTTTTTT CASSAIAGEPGELFF
NA TRBJ1-2 TRBV19 NA TGTGCCAGTAGTATTAGTTACGCAGGGATGGGCTACACCTTC CASSISYAGMGYTF
NA TRBJ1-5 TRBV19 few TGTGCCAGTAGTAAGGCGACGGGACAGCCCCAGCATTTT CASSKATGQPQHF
NA TRBJ2-1 TRBV4-1 NA TGCGCCAGCAGCCAGCTAGCGAGGGGCTACAATGAGCAGTTCTTC CASSQLARGYNEQFF
NA TRBJ2-2 TRBV27 once TGTGCCAGCAGTCCGCAGGGTAGGGTATCCACCGGGGAGCTGTTTTTT CASSPQGRVSTGELFF
NA TRBJ1-5 TRBV18 NA TGTGCCAGCTCACCCCCCGGGGGGGCGACCAATCAGCCCCAGCATTTT CASSPPGGATNQPQHF
NA TRBJ2-7 TRBV7-2 NA TGTGCCAGCACCCTAGACCGATATCGGGGATACGAGCAGTACTTC CASTLDRYRGYEQYF
NA TRBJ1-1 TRBV30 few TGTGCCTGGAGTGTACGCACCAGTGCTGCTTTCTTT CAWSVRTSAAFF
TRBD2 TRBJ2-7 TRBV11-2 once TGTGCCAGCAGCTTCGGACTAGCGGGAGCTTACGAGCAGTACTTC CASSFGLAGAYEQYF
TRBD1 TRBJ1-2 TRBV7-6 NA TGTGCCAGCAGCTTGACAGGGGGTGACTATGGCTACACCTTC CASSLTGGDYGYTF
NA TRBJ1-1 TRBV4-1 NA TGCGCCAGCAGCCGAGGGAGTGGGGCGGCAATGAACACTGAAGCTTTCTTT CASSRGSGAAMNTEAFF
NA TRBJ2-1 TRBV28 NA TGTGCCAGCAGTCCCCGGACTTACTACAATGAGCAGTTCTTC CASSPRTYYNEQFF
TRBD1 TRBJ2-2 TRBV5-1 NA TGCGCCAGCAGCACCGCAGCACAGGGGGCGACCGGGGAGCTGTTTTTT CASSTAAQGATGELFF
NA TRBJ1-2 TRBV5-6 NA TGTGCCAGCAGCTTAACAGGGACCACCTATGGCTACACCTTC CASSLTGTTYGYTF
TRBD1 TRBJ1-2 TRBV18 NA TGTGCCAGCTCACCCGCCACAGGGGCGGGGGATGGCTACACCTTC CASSPATGAGDGYTF
NA TRBJ2-5 TRBV4-1 NA TGCGCCAGCAGCGTACTAGGCCAAGAGACCCAGTACTTC CASSVLGQETQYF
TRBD1 TRBJ1-3 TRBV18 NA TGTGCCAGCTCACAATCAGGGGGCTCTGGAAACACCATATATTTT CASSQSGGSGNTIYF
NA TRBJ1-2 TRBV6-6 NA TGTGCCAGCAGTTACCCAGCGTCAGGGTCCGGCTACACCTTC CASSYPASGSGYTF
NA TRBJ1-1 TRBV6-1 few TGTGCCAGCAAAACGGGGGGACTGGAAGCTTTCTTT CASKTGGLEAFF
NA TRBJ1-5 TRBV15 NA TGTGCCACCAGCAGAGACAGAACGAATCAGCCCCAGCATTTT CATSRDRTNQPQHF
NA TRBJ2-5 TRBV11-3 NA TGTGCCAGCAGCACGACTAGTCGGGAGACCCAGTACTTC CASSTTSRETQYF
NA TRBJ2-7 TRBV4-2 NA TGTGCCAGCAGCCAAGATCAATTAGCGACCGAGCAGTACTTC CASSQDQLATEQYF
NA TRBJ1-5 TRBV5-6 NA TGTGCCAGCAGCCCACGAGGAGGGTTGGATCAGCCCCAGCATTTT CASSPRGGLDQPQHF
NA TRBJ2-7 TRBV7-9 NA TGTGCCAGCAGCTTTGGGGGCGAGCAGTACTTC CASSFGGEQYF
NA TRBJ2-2 TRBV7-8 NA TGTGCCAGCAGCTTAGTCCTAATAGGCGGCACCGGGGAGCTGTTTTTT CASSLVLIGGTGELFF
NA TRBJ1-5 TRBV6-1 NA TGTGCCAGCAGTGAAGGATTAAATAGGGGCAATCAGCCCCAGCATTTT CASSEGLNRGNQPQHF
NA TRBJ1-2 TRBV4-2 NA TGTGCCAGCAGCCATACCCCCGGAGGGGGCTATGGCTACACCTTC CASSHTPGGGYGYTF
NA TRBJ1-4 TRBV30 few TGTGCCTGGAAGACAACAACTAATGAAAAACTGTTTTTT CAWKTTTNEKLFF